The 12 T cell receptor beta chains below were found in one sample sequenced in a study of control samples from healthy donors and cancer patients. Clones were sequenced by immunoSEQ multiplex PCR, and TCRdb holds only the in-frame ones, with some missing. Of 350,000 to 450,000 clones in the sample, 90% are singletons; the top ten hold 5.5% to 8%. The sequencing input was PBMCs. Receptors were obtained from a man aged 35 to 55 with head and neck cancer.

The rearrangement links TRBV18 to TRBJ1-2, with D perhaps matching TRBD1 (6 bases). This CDR3 has 14 residues. Germline CDR1 reads KGHSH; CDR2 reads LQKENI. V lost 3 bases, J lost 4 bases, and 12 bases lay in between. The CDR3 nucleotides read TGTGCCAGCTCACCGCGGACAGAGCCCTATGGCTACACCTTC. It codes for CASSPRTEPYGYTF.

This clone was counted between two and nine times. The sample contains more than one DNA sequence encoding this CDR3. This chain connects TRBV6-2 or TRBV6-3 to TRBJ2-5; D not resolved. This CDR3 has 12 residues. V lost 2 bases to trimming and J lost 4 bases, with 5 bases between them. The germline gives CDR1 MNHEY, CDR2 SVGEGT. The CDR3 bases are TGTGCCAGCAGTTACGGCCGAGAGACCCAGTACTTC. It yields the protein CASSYGRETQYF.

The J gene is TRBJ2-3, the V gene TRBV12-3 or TRBV12-4; weak D call: TRBD2 (5 bases). V was shortened by 6 bases and J by 9 bases, with 13 bases between the two germline ends. This CDR3 has 12 amino acids. CDR3 loop: CASRLGEGTQYF. CDR3 coding DNA: TGTGCCAGCAGGCTCGGGGAAGGGACGCAGTATTTT.

The chain links TRBV29-1 to TRBJ1-4; the match to TRBD1 covers 8 bases. The trim removed 7 bases at V and 8 bases at J, leaving 12 bases unmatched. CDR1 and CDR2 from the germline V gene are SQVTM and ANQGSEA. The CDR3 contains 14 residues. The CDR3 sequence is CSATRDTGGEKLFF. In nucleotides, the CDR3 is TGCAGCGCCACAAGGGATACAGGGGGGGAAAAACTGTTTTTT.

The chain combines TRBV27 with TRBJ1-6; no firm D call. V shed 2 bases and J shed 10 bases, with 15 bases lying between them. CDR3 length equals 15 residues. Germline CDR1 MNHEY, CDR2 SMNVEV (reference sequence). As DNA, the CDR3 is TGTGCCAGCAGTTTAGGCCGGACGGCGAGCTCACCCCTCCACTTT. It yields the protein CASSLGRTASSPLHF.

V and J are TRBV14 and TRBJ2-7; no firm D call. Trimming removed 0 bases from V and 3 bases from J, with 9 bases in between. CDR1 is SGHDN and CDR2 is FVKESK in the germline V gene. This CDR3 has 14 amino acids. CDR3 coding DNA: TGTGCCAGCAGCCAAGAGTTCGGGCGCTACGAGCAGTACTTC. Its protein product is CASSQEFGRYEQYF.

The rearrangement links TRBV11-2 to TRBJ1-4; D is undetermined. CDR3 size: 12 residues. Germline V gene data show CDR1 as SGHAT and CDR2 as FQNNGV. The germline V and J ends were trimmed by 0 bases and 12 bases, with 8 bases remaining between them. CDR3: CASSLDRPELFF. CDR3 bases: TGTGCCAGCAGCTTAGATCGTCCAGAACTGTTTTTT.

This clone was observed once. This sequence joins TRBV24-1 and TRBJ2-1, with TRBD1 matching 7 bases. J was trimmed by 10 bases and V by 3 bases; bases with no gene match: 11. Germline CDR1 is KGHDR and CDR2 is SFDVKD. The CDR3 has 15 residues. CDR3 sequence: CATSDTTGNPREQFF. The DNA for the CDR3 is TGTGCCACCAGTGATACGACAGGGAATCCTCGGGAGCAGTTCTTC.

The chain combines TRBV15 with TRBJ2-7, with D possibly being TRBD1 or TRBD2 (5 bases each). The CDR3 consists of 15 residues. V gave up 0 bases and J gave up 6 bases, with 15 bases separating them. The V gene's germline CDR1 is LNHNV and CDR2 YYDKDF (reference sequence). CDR3 DNA: TGTGCCACCAGCAGAGATCCAGGGTCGGGATCCGAGCAGTACTTC. This sequence encodes CATSRDPGSGSEQYF.

This clone was counted between two and nine times. V is TRBV25-1 and J is TRBJ2-1; TRBD2 aligns across 10 bases. V lost 4 bases and J lost 3; bases outside the gene matches: 6. Germline-derived CDR1 and CDR2 are MGHDK and SYGVNS. The length of the CDR3 is 16 residues. CDR3: CASSGHSGGFYNEQFF. CDR3 bases: TGTGCCAGCAGTGGACATAGCGGGGGGTTCTACAATGAGCAGTTCTTC.

This rearrangement joins TRBV3-1 (or the pseudogene TRBV3-2) to TRBJ2-7, with 9 bases that match TRBD1. This CDR3 has 15 amino acids. CDR1 is LGHDT and CDR2 is YNNKEL in the germline V gene (reference sequence). Trimming at V came to 0 bases and at J to 2 bases, leaving 2 bases not matched to a gene. The CDR3 protein is CASSQEGQGPYEQYF. The DNA of the CDR3 is TGTGCCAGCAGCCAAGAAGGACAGGGGCCCTACGAGCAGTACTTC.

For the CDR3, the DNA is TGTGCCACCAGTGATTTAAAAGACAGGGTCACAGATACGCAGTATTTT. Protein sequence: CATSDLKDRVTDTQYF. The V call is TRBV24-1, the J call TRBJ2-3; the match to TRBD1 covers 7 bases. The CDR3 is 16 residues long. Germline V gene data show CDR1 as KGHDR and CDR2 as SFDVKD. Unmatched junction bases numbered 5, after V lost 1 base and J lost 2 bases.